What follows are 10 T cell receptor beta chains derived from one specimen sequenced in a study of T-cell reconstitution after alpha-beta-depleted transplantation in children. A TCRbeta library incorporating unique molecular identifiers was prepared. Using its own MiXCR run on the PCR reads, TCRdb lists one record per CDR3 protein. The table shows 350,000 to 400,000 distinct CDR3 sequences, with 20% occurring only once. Sequencing used PBMCs from the stem cell graft donor, obtained from the stem cell graft. These receptors were obtained from a human donor who donated a stem cell graft to a child with acute myeloid leukemia.

This chain uses TRBV20-1 with TRBJ1-2, with 9 bases lining up with TRBD1. This CDR3 contains 15 residues. CDR1 DFQATT and CDR2 SNEGSKA come from the germline V gene (reference sequence). V dropped 3 bases and J dropped 1; count of bases not matched to a gene: 6. The CDR3: CSARGATGGNYGYTF. In DNA form, the CDR3 reads TGCAGTGCTAGGGGTGCGACAGGGGGTAACTATGGCTACACCTTC.

The table lists this clonotype with a few counts. The chain couples TRBV29-1 to TRBJ2-7, with 8 positions matching TRBD1. V shed 3 bases and J 4 bases; nucleotides not matched to a gene: 5. The CDR3 extends over 13 amino acids. Germline V gives CDR1 SQVTM, CDR2 ANQGSEA. CDR3 in DNA: TGCAGCGTTGAGGAGACAGGGGTTTACGAGCAGTACTTC. The encoded protein is CSVEETGVYEQYF.

This clonotype was observed a few times. The chain employs TRBV9 and TRBJ2-3; D remains ambiguous. The CDR3 extends over 13 amino acids. CDR1 is SGDLS, CDR2 YYNGEE, per germline. With 3 bases removed from V and 6 bases from J, the gap between germline ends came to 11 bases. The CDR3 sequence: CASSGPNVDTQYF. The CDR3 DNA sequence: TGTGCCAGCAGCGGCCCTAATGTGGATACGCAGTATTTT. Together with reference TRBV9 and TRBJ2-3, the CDR3 gives the full variable domain: DSGVTQTPKHLITATGQRVTLRCSPRSGDLSVYWYQQSLDQGLQFLIQYYNGEERAKGNILERFSAQQFPDLHSELNLSSLELGDSALYFCASSGPNVDTQYFGPGTRLTVL.

The chain carries TRBV4-2 and TRBJ2-5, with 12 bases matching TRBD2. Looked up from germline, CDR1 is LGHNA and CDR2 is YNFKEQ. V lost 0 bases and J lost 1; bases outside the gene matches: 3. The CDR3 spans 17 residues. The CDR3, as DNA: TGTGCCAGCAGCCAAGATGGGACTAGCGGGCCCCAAGAGACCCAGTACTTC. Protein product: CASSQDGTSGPQETQYF.

The V and J genes are TRBV12-3 or TRBV12-4 and TRBJ1-1, with D possibly being TRBD1 (5 bases). Trimming pared 5 bases from V and 1 base from J, leaving 14 bases between. The CDR3 has 15 amino acids. In DNA, the CDR3 is TGTGCCAGCAGTCCCGCAGGGTCACGGAACACTGAAGCTTTCTTT. Translating gives CASSPAGSRNTEAFF.

This rearrangement joins TRBV11-2 to TRBJ2-6, with D possibly TRBD1 on 8 matching bases. This CDR3 spans 17 amino acids. CDR1 SGHAT and CDR2 FQNNGV come from the germline V gene. V lost 0 bases to trimming and J lost 4 bases, with 13 bases between them. The CDR3 reads CASSLEPQGGGANVLTF. The DNA of the CDR3 is TGTGCCAGCAGCTTAGAGCCACAGGGGGGGGGGGCCAACGTCCTGACTTTC. Filled out from reference TRBV11-2 and TRBJ2-6, the complete variable domain reads EAGVAQSPRYKIIEKRQSVAFWCNPISGHATLYWYQQILGQGPKLLIQFQNNGVVDDSQLPKDRFSAERLKGVDSTLKIQPAKLEDSAVYLCASSLEPQGGGANVLTFGAGSRLTVL.

This clonotype has a count of ten or more. The rearrangement links TRBV6-5 to TRBJ1-2; possible D gene TRBD1, 5 bases. This CDR3 is built from 13 residues. V dropped 9 bases and J dropped 0 bases, with 11 bases sitting between them. In germline, CDR1 is MNHEY, CDR2 SVGAGI. The CDR3 is CASTRATNYGYTF. For the CDR3, the DNA is TGTGCCAGTACCAGGGCAACTAACTATGGCTACACCTTC.

This clonotype was observed a handful of times. V usage is TRBV5-5 and J usage is TRBJ2-1; 11 nucleotides align to TRBD2. V was clipped by 4 bases and J by 8 bases; unmatched bases: 8. CDR3 length equals 15 residues. The V gene's germline CDR1 is SGHKS and CDR2 YYEKEE (reference sequence). CDR3: CASSMLAGGFDEQFF. CDR3 DNA sequence: TGTGCCAGCAGCATGCTAGCGGGAGGATTTGATGAGCAGTTCTTC.

The sample holds many counts of this clonotype. V is TRBV12-3 or TRBV12-4 and J is TRBJ2-5; maybe TRBD1 (8 bases). The CDR3 spans 13 residues. V gave up 3 bases and J gave up 13 bases, with 18 bases separating them. CDR3 sequence reads: CASSLGTGGDRYF. Here the CDR3 DNA reads TGTGCCAGCAGTTTGGGCACAGGGGGGGATCGGTACTTC.

This clonotype appeared a few times. The J gene is TRBJ2-3, the V gene TRBV4-2, with D unresolved. CDR1 is LGHNA and CDR2 is YNFKEQ in the germline V gene. The V gene lost 1 base and the J gene lost 2 bases, with 13 bases spanning the gap. The CDR3 loop spans 16 amino acids. CDR3 sequence: CASSQGNGQFTDTQYF. The CDR3, as DNA: TGTGCCAGCAGCCAAGGGAATGGTCAGTTCACAGATACGCAGTATTTT.